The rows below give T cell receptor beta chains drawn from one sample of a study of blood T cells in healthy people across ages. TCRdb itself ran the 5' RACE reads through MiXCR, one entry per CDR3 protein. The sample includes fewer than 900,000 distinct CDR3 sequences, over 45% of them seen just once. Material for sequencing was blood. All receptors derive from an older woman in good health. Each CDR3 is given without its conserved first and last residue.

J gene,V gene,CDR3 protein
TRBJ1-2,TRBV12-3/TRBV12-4,ASSLLRIFGYT
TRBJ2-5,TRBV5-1,ASSTAGQGETQY
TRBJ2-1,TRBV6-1,ASRGLGTSDQNNEQF
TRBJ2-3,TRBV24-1,ATTSRSLTDTQY
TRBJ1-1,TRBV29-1,SVEDRRPTGKAF
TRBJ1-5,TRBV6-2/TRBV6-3,ASSQTTVAQPQH
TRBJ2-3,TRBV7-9,ASSLRDSPRWY
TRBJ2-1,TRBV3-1,ASRSLQDRGSPTIYNEQF
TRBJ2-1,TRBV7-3,ASSLSGLGNNEQF
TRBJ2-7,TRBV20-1,SALGTPDYEQY
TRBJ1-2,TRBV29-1,SAGQGGDGYT
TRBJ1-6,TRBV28,ASSPWVDSPLH
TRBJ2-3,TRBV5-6,ASSFRGSWEFGTDTQY
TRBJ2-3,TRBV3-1,ASSQETRITQTDTQY
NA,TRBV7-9,ASSSPPNYEQY
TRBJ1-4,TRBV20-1,SARGGGRRDATNEKLF